These 10 T cell receptor beta chains came from one sample sequenced in a study of regulatory T cells in long-lasting Graves disease. CDR3-region Arm-PCR and iRepertoire HTBI primers produced the TCR beta libraries. One entry per CDR3 protein, called by TCRdb with MiXCR from the multiplex PCR reads. Of over 500,000 distinct CDR3 sequences in the sample, 16% are singletons; the top ten hold roughly 18%. Documented time point: newly diagnosed GD, antithyroid drugs for less than 3 months. The TCR library was made from RNA that had been extracted from PBMCs in TRIzol. These data also formed part of another study, on T cells in Graves' hyperthyroidism and ophthalmopathy.

The material sequenced was peripheral blood mononuclear cells (PBMCs), taken at new diagnosis, from a patient treated with antithyroid drugs. The receptors stem from a woman in her thirties with Graves disease.

The genes are TRBV2 and TRBJ2-3, with 11 positions matching TRBD1. Germline CDR1 and CDR2: SNHLY and FYNNEI. The CDR3 totals 16 residues. V gave up 5 bases and J gave up 5 bases; unmatched junction bases: 9. The CDR3 region is CASSNHLGTGGDTQYF. CDR3 bases: TGTGCCAGCAGTAACCACCTTGGGACAGGGGGAGATACGCAGTATTTT.

This clonotype was counted at least ten times. The J gene is TRBJ2-5, the V gene TRBV3-1, with 11 bases that match TRBD2. V shed 10 bases, J shed 0 bases, and the junction held 7 bases outside the gene matches. The CDR3 loop spans 15 amino acids. Germline CDR1 LGHDT, CDR2 YNNKEL (reference sequence). CDR3 in DNA: TGTGCCACCTCACTAGCGGGAGTCCACCAAGAGACCCAGTACTTC. Protein product: CATSLAGVHQETQYF.

This clonotype has at least ten counts. The rearrangement uses TRBV28 and TRBJ2-7; 9 nucleotides align to TRBD1. CDR1 is MDHEN, CDR2 SYDVKM, per germline. The CDR3 totals 11 residues. V dropped 10 bases and J dropped 5; count of bases not matched to a gene: 3. The CDR3 coding sequence is TGTGCCACCAGGACAGGGGACGAGCAGTACTTC. Protein: CATRTGDEQYF.

This clonotype occurred a few times. The chain is built from TRBV19 and TRBJ1-2; D unresolved. Trimming left V 4 bases short and J 4 bases short, with 10 bases between. From germline, CDR1 is LNHDA and CDR2 SQIVND (reference sequence). The CDR3 is 13 residues long. Here the CDR3 DNA reads TGTGCCAGTAGTACAACGGACGGCTATGGCTACACCTTC. It is translated as CASSTTDGYGYTF.

This clonotype was observed many times. The chain employs TRBV27 and TRBJ2-7; D ambiguous. Germline V CDR1 and CDR2: MNHEY, SMNVEV (reference sequence). This CDR3 has 13 residues. V lost 5 bases and J lost 4, with 12 bases in between. The CDR3 bases are TGTGCCAGCAGTCGCGGCGCGGTTTACGAGCAGTACTTC. Residues: CASSRGAVYEQYF.

This clonotype was detected ten times or more. This sequence joins TRBV12-3 or TRBV12-4 and TRBJ1-2; maybe TRBD1 (5 bases). Trimming took off 4 bases at V and 5 bases at J, with 20 bases between the two ends. The CDR3 is 16 amino acids. CDR3 loop: CASSSPGPSKSYGYTF. The DNA for the CDR3 is TGTGCCAGCAGTTCCCCGGGACCGTCCAAGTCGTATGGCTACACCTTC.

This clonotype was counted only a few times. The chain employs TRBV10-3 and TRBJ2-6; D perhaps matches TRBD1 (6 bases). CDR3 length equals 16 residues. V gave up 2 bases and J gave up 2 bases, with 10 bases separating them. Germline loops: CDR1 ENHRY, CDR2 SYGVKD. The CDR3 loop reads CAISETGPTGANVLTF. The CDR3 coding sequence is TGTGCCATCAGTGAGACAGGGCCCACTGGGGCCAACGTCCTGACTTTC.

This clonotype was detected many times. The J gene is TRBJ2-7, the V gene TRBV10-3; D possibly corresponds to TRBD2 (5 bases). This CDR3 has 11 amino acids. The V end lost 10 bases, the J end lost 3 bases, and 10 bases lay between the germline ends. In germline, CDR1 is ENHRY, CDR2 SYGVKD. The CDR3 DNA is TGTGCCACCTCAAGCGGCTACGAGCAGTACTTC. Translated: CATSSGYEQYF.

This clonotype was found many times. The genes are TRBV28 and TRBJ2-1; TRBD2 matches 7 bases. The CDR3 covers 17 residues. The V gene's germline CDR1 is MDHEN and CDR2 SYDVKM. Trimming at V came to 6 bases and at J to 8 bases, leaving 19 bases not matched to a gene. In nucleotides, the CDR3 is TGTGCCAGCAGCCTGCTGGTGGGAAGCGGGAATCAGGATGAGCAGTTCTTC. It translates to CASSLLVGSGNQDEQFF.

This clonotype appeared many times. The chain employs TRBV7-3 and TRBJ2-1; D is uncertain. This CDR3 has 14 residues. The V gene lost 1 base and the J gene lost 4 bases, with 8 bases spanning the gap. Per the germline V gene, CDR1 is SGHTA and CDR2 is FQGTGA. In DNA form, the CDR3 reads TGTGCCAGCAGCTTAAGTGCACTTTACAATGAGCAGTTCTTC. Its protein product is CASSLSALYNEQFF.